This T cell receptor (beta chain) was identified in a study of T cell changes during pregnancy in multiple sclerosis. Germline CDR1 SGHTA, CDR2 FQGTGA. This CDR3 is built from 13 residues. Deletions cut 2 bases from V and 7 bases from J, with 11 bases between. Profiling relied on immunoSEQ multiplex PCR, and the TCRdb table lists in-frame clones only, not all of them. The data contain approximately 41,000 clones, about 94% of them singletons. The TCR comes from a female donor with multiple sclerosis, enrolled in a pregnancy study. J is TRBJ1-1 and V is TRBV7-3; no firm D call. Sequences were derived from CD4+ T cells from peripheral blood mononuclear cells, sampled in the second trimester of pregnancy. The CDR3 DNA is TGTGCCAGCAGCTTAGCGACTGTTGATGAAGCTTTCTTT. This sequence encodes CASSLATVDEAFF.